This T cell receptor beta chain appears in the sequencing data of a study of OX40 agonist ivuxolimab in advanced cancers. In the study overall: Head and neck, renal cell, melanoma or hepatocellular carcinoma were the cancers that dose-escalation patients had. Enrollees could have had prior anti-PD-1, anti-PD-L1 or anti-CTLA-4 therapy, which approximately 40% had received.

Repertoires were generated with immunoSEQ multiplex PCR, while TCRdb's copy carries only in-frame clones and drops some. The data contain roughly 80,000 clones, around nine tenths of them singletons. This CDR3 is built from 17 residues. V shed 3 bases and J shed 0 bases, with 16 bases lying between them. Germline V CDR1 and CDR2: MDHEN, SYDVKM. The chain combines TRBV28 with TRBJ2-3; D possibly corresponds to TRBD2 (6 bases). The sample in question was CD4+ or CD8+ T cells sorted from blood, obtained in a trial of the OX40 agonist ivuxolimab. This TCR came from an adult with an advanced solid tumor such as melanoma, head and neck, liver or kidney cancer. The CDR3 reads CASSFDYRGTSTDTQYF. DNA of the CDR3: TGTGCCAGCAGTTTTGATTACCGCGGGACTAGCACAGATACGCAGTATTTT.